Presented here are 17 T cell receptor beta chains from one specimen sequenced in a study of PD-1 blockade in classical Hodgkin lymphoma. Data came from immunoSEQ multiplex PCR; TCRdb stores just in-frame clones and leaves some out. The sample has a few thousand clones, approximately 83% seen once. All trial patients relapsed after autologous stem cell transplantation. Isolated CD8+ T cells were derived from thawed PBMCs through magnetic negative selection. Sequences were derived from CD8+ T cells from blood, sampled at baseline. The receptors originated from a human donor with classical Hodgkin lymphoma.

This chain joins TRBV21-1 and TRBJ1-1; the D call of TRBD1 is as the table states it, not checked on the DNA. TRBV21-1 is shown as a pseudogene. The CDR3 is 15 amino acids. CDR3 nucleotides: TGTGCCAGCAGCAAAGTGGGGACAGGGGGTGTTCGGGCTTTCTTT. Encoded protein: CASSKVGTGGVRAFF.

The rearrangement links TRBV5-6 to TRBJ1-3; a weak D match, TRBD1 (6 bases). The V end was cut by 4 bases, the J end by 9 bases, with 11 bases between. Per germline, CDR1 SGHDT and CDR2 YYEEEE. The CDR3 loop spans 12 amino acids. CDR3 loop: CASSITGATIYF. The CDR3 DNA reads TGTGCCAGCAGCATAACGGGGGCCACCATATATTTT. The full variable domain, with the rest looked up from reference TRBV5-6 and TRBJ1-3, is DAGVTQSPTHLIKTRGQQVTLRCSPKSGHDTVSWYQQALGQGPQFIFQYYEEEERQRGNFPDRFSGHQFPNYSSELNVNALLLGDSALYLCASSITGATIYFGEGSWLTVV.

The rearrangement uses TRBV5-6 and TRBJ2-7; D is unresolved. The germline V gene encodes CDR1 SGHDT and CDR2 YYEEEE. This CDR3 has 12 residues. Trimming took off 4 bases at V and 3 bases at J, with 8 bases between the two ends. The DNA for the CDR3 is TGTGCCAGCAGCCCTGACGGCTACGAGCAGTACTTC. Translated, it gives CASSPDGYEQYF. Full variable domain (rest looked up from reference TRBV5-6 and TRBJ2-7): DAGVTQSPTHLIKTRGQQVTLRCSPKSGHDTVSWYQQALGQGPQFIFQYYEEEERQRGNFPDRFSGHQFPNYSSELNVNALLLGDSALYLCASSPDGYEQYFGPGTRLTVT.

The V gene is TRBV4-3, the J gene TRBJ1-5; TRBD1 aligns across 10 bases. J was trimmed by 4 bases and V by 1 base; bases with no gene match: 1. Germline lookup yields CDR1 LGHNA and CDR2 YSLEER. The CDR3 sequence is 15 residues long. The CDR3 spells CASSQGTGGNQPQHF. Here the CDR3 DNA reads TGCGCCAGCAGCCAAGGGACAGGGGGGAATCAGCCCCAGCATTTT.

The chain joins TRBV11-2 to TRBJ2-5, with TRBD1 matching over 7 bases. With V trimmed by 4 bases and J by 3 bases, 5 bases remained unmatched. Germline loops: CDR1 SGHAT, CDR2 FQNNGV. The CDR3 sequence is 14 residues long. The CDR3 coding sequence is TGTGCCAGCAGCTCCGGTGGGACAGAAGAGACCCAGTACTTC. Translating it yields CASSSGGTEETQYF. Supplemented by reference TRBV11-2 and TRBJ2-5, the full variable domain reads EAGVAQSPRYKIIEKRQSVAFWCNPISGHATLYWYQQILGQGPKLLIQFQNNGVVDDSQLPKDRFSAERLKGVDSTLKIQPAKLEDSAVYLCASSSGGTEETQYFGPGTRLLVL.

The chain uses TRBV28 and TRBJ2-3; tentative D call: TRBD2 (6 bases). Germline CDR1 MDHEN, CDR2 SYDVKM. Trimming took off 6 bases at V and 0 bases at J, with 10 bases between the two ends. The CDR3 extends over 14 amino acids. CDR3 coding DNA: TGTGCCAGCAGGGGGGGAACTAGCACAGATACGCAGTATTTT. This codes for CASRGGTSTDTQYF.

This clone is a singleton in its sample. The chain has TRBV7-3 and TRBJ2-1, with 11 bases matching TRBD2. Per the germline V gene, CDR1 is SGHTA and CDR2 is FQGTGA. The CDR3 length is 18 residues. With V trimmed by 2 bases and J by 0 bases, 6 bases remained unmatched. CDR3 in DNA: TGTGCCAGCAGCTTAGATGGTAGCGGGGGGGCCTCCTACAATGAGCAGTTCTTC. Protein sequence: CASSLDGSGGASYNEQFF.

The chain couples TRBV7-6 to TRBJ2-1, with 12 nucleotides matching TRBD1. Germline V gives CDR1 SGHVS, CDR2 FNYEAQ. This CDR3 has 15 residues. Trimming took 5 bases from V and 8 from J; bases not matched to a gene: 7. As DNA, the CDR3 is TGTGCCAGCAGCACCAGGGACAGGGGGCATGATGAGCAGTTCTTC. Its translation: CASSTRDRGHDEQFF.

The V gene is TRBV27, the J gene TRBJ2-7; 7 positions agree with TRBD1. The CDR3 runs 14 residues. Trimming at V came to 3 bases and at J to 0 bases, leaving 2 bases not matched to a gene. The germline V gene has CDR1 MNHEY and CDR2 SMNVEV (reference sequence). The CDR3 is CASSFYRGSYEQYF. Here the CDR3 DNA reads TGTGCCAGCAGTTTTTACAGGGGCTCCTACGAGCAGTACTTC.

The chain has TRBV27 and TRBJ2-3; perhaps D is TRBD1 or TRBD2 (5 bases each). The CDR3 spans 12 residues. Between the trimmed V and J ends, which lost 8 bases and 4 bases, there was a span of 10 bases. Germline CDR1 is MNHEY and CDR2 is SMNVEV (reference sequence). This CDR3 reads CASGRGADTQYF. As DNA, the CDR3 is TGTGCCAGCGGCCGAGGGGCAGATACGCAGTATTTT.

The V and J genes are TRBV5-8 and TRBJ1-1; the D is unclear. The CDR3 is 13 residues long. V lost 7 bases, J lost 3 bases, and 13 bases lay in between. Germline CDR1 reads SGHTS; CDR2 reads YDEGEE. This CDR3 reads CASCLGLYTEAFF. CDR3 in DNA: TGTGCCAGCTGCCTTGGTTTATACACTGAAGCTTTCTTT.

This clone was recorded only once. This chain links TRBV7-3 with TRBJ2-1, with TRBD2 matching over 8 bases. This CDR3 is 15 amino acids long. The germline CDR1 and CDR2 sequences are SGHTA and FQGTGA. V gave up 4 bases and J gave up 1 base; unmatched junction bases: 3. CDR3 residues: CASSSGLASYNEQFF. Written as DNA, the CDR3 is TGTGCCAGCAGCTCTGGACTAGCATCCTACAATGAGCAGTTCTTC.

V and J are TRBV7-3 and TRBJ2-1; 9 nucleotides match TRBD2. The length of the CDR3 is 14 residues. The V gene end was trimmed by 6 bases and the J gene end by 6 bases; junction bases not matched to a gene: 6. Germline V gene lookup returns CDR1 SGHTA and CDR2 FQGTGA. For the CDR3, the DNA is TGTGCCAGCAGTCTTAGCGGGGGCGGCAATGAGCAGTTCTTC. Translating gives CASSLSGGGNEQFF. Based on the CDR3 plus reference TRBV7-3 and TRBJ2-1, the full variable domain is GAGVSQTPSNKVTEKGKYVELRCDPISGHTALYWYRQSLGQGPEFLIYFQGTGAADDSGLPNDRFFAVRPEGSVSTLKIQRTERGDSAVYLCASSLSGGGNEQFFGPGTRLTVL.

This chain's CDR3 is CASSLEGGRRRDEQYF. In nucleotides, the CDR3 is TGTGCCAGCAGTTTAGAGGGGGGTCGCCGAAGGGACGAGCAGTACTTC. The chain combines TRBV28 with TRBJ2-7; the D call may be TRBD1 or TRBD2 (6 bases each). Per germline, CDR1 MDHEN and CDR2 SYDVKM. This CDR3 comprises 16 residues. Trimming pared 2 bases from V and 5 bases from J, leaving 19 bases between.

The rearrangement joins TRBV28 to TRBJ2-7; D unclear. Trimming left V 5 bases short and J 3 bases short, with 5 bases between. CDR3 size: 11 residues. Germline V gene sequence: CDR1 MDHEN, CDR2 SYDVKM. Here the CDR3 DNA reads TGTGCCAGCAGTCCAGGCTACGAGCAGTACTTC. Its protein product is CASSPGYEQYF.

This clone was observed a single time. The chain uses TRBV4-1 and TRBJ2-7; D tentatively reads TRBD1 or TRBD2 (7 bases each). Looked up from germline, CDR1 is MGHRA and CDR2 is YSYEKL. The CDR3 consists of 18 residues. Trimming left V 1 base short and J 3 bases short, with 22 bases between. Here the CDR3 reads CASSQGGRGGGPDYEQYF. Written as DNA, the CDR3 is TGCGCCAGCAGCCAAGGCGGACGGGGAGGGGGCCCCGACTACGAGCAGTACTTC.

The chain uses TRBV7-9 and TRBJ2-2, with 10 positions matching TRBD1. Trimming cost V 8 bases and J 8 bases; bases outside gene matches: 11. CDR3 length equals 15 residues. Germline CDR1 reads SEHNR; CDR2 reads FQNEAQ (reference sequence). CDR3 coding DNA: TGTGCCAGCCTTACGGGACAGGGGAATTCGGGGGAGCTGTTTTTT. Translating gives CASLTGQGNSGELFF.